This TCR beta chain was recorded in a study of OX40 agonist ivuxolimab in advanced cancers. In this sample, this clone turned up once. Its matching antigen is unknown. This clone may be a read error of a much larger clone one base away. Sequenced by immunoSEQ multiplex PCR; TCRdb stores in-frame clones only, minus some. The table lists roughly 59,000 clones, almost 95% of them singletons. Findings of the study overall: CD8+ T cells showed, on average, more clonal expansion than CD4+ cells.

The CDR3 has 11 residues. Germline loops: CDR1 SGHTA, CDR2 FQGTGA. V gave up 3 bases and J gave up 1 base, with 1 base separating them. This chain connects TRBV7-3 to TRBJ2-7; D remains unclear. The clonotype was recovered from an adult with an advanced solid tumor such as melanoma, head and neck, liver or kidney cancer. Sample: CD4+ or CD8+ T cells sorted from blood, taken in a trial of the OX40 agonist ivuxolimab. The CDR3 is CASSFSYEQYF. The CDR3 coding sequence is TGTGCCAGCAGCTTTTCCTACGAGCAGTACTTC.